The 32 T cell receptor beta chains presented below share a single source sample, sequenced in a study of cytomegalovirus exposure and HLA in healthy donors. Use of 60 Vbeta and 13 Jbeta primers characterized the PCR. Only in-frame clones appear in the TCRdb table, and some are missing; sequencing was by immunoSEQ multiplex PCR. The listing records 150,000 to 200,000 clones. Sequencing used PBMCs. The receptors originated from a woman aged 55-69 years in good health and CMV-seronegative.

The chain uses TRBV7-8 and TRBJ2-7; unclear D gene. Germline V gives CDR1 SGHVS, CDR2 FQNEAQ. Trimming stripped 1 base from V and 5 bases from J, with 12 bases between. The CDR3 consists of 14 residues. The CDR3 DNA reads as TGTGCCAGCAGCTTAGGCGCCCCCCTCGACGAGCAGTACTTC. Its protein product is CASSLGAPLDEQYF.

The rearrangement joins TRBV4-1 to TRBJ1-1; tentative D call: TRBD1 (5 bases). Germline V lookup: CDR1 MGHRA, CDR2 YSYEKL. Trimming removed 3 bases from V and 1 base from J, with 9 bases in between. This CDR3 has 14 residues. CDR3 nucleotide sequence: TGCGCCAGCAGCCATGGACAACAGAACACTGAAGCTTTCTTT. Amino acid sequence: CASSHGQQNTEAFF.

The rearrangement joins TRBV5-4 to TRBJ2-6, with TRBD1 matching 9 bases. The CDR3 runs 18 residues. The V and J ends lost 1 base and 2 bases, in that order; junction bases with no gene match: 7. CDR1 SGHNT and CDR2 YYREEE come from the germline V gene (reference sequence). The CDR3 coding sequence is TGTGCCAGCAGCTTGAAGGGACAGGGTAGTACTGGGGCCAACGTCCTGACTTTC. Protein sequence: CASSLKGQGSTGANVLTF.

As for this clone: An end of the junction does not agree with germline; a read error may underlie this. The rearrangement uses TRBV12-5 and TRBJ1-5, with TRBD1 as a possible D gene (5 bases). The CDR3 extends over 16 amino acids. The germline V gene encodes CDR1 LGHNT and CDR2 FRNRAP. In DNA form, the CDR3 reads TGTGCTAGTGGTTTGGTAGGGGTTCAACGCAGCCCTGGGTTGGATTTT. Amino acid sequence: CASGLVGVQRSPGLDF.

The V and J genes are TRBV27 and TRBJ1-1; D is uncertain. CDR3 length: 11 amino acids. Trimming cost V 6 bases and J 3 bases, with 5 bases left between them. CDR1 is MNHEY, CDR2 SMNVEV, per germline (reference sequence). The DNA of the CDR3 is TGTGCCAGCAGGGGCTACACTGAAGCTTTCTTT. It yields the protein CASRGYTEAFF.

CDR3 coding DNA: TGTGCCAGCAGCTTTCCGGGACAGTACTATGGCTACACCTTC. The encoded protein is CASSFPGQYYGYTF. The chain employs TRBV5-4 and TRBJ1-2, with 7 bases lining up with TRBD1. The CDR3 covers 14 residues. Germline lookup yields CDR1 SGHNT and CDR2 YYREEE (reference sequence). V lost 2 bases, J lost 3 bases, and 4 bases stayed unmatched.

Of note for this clone: Sequence at one end of the junction differs from germline and may be a read error. J is TRBJ2-2 and V is TRBV20-1; D is perhaps TRBD1 (6 bases). Germline V lookup: CDR1 DFQATT, CDR2 SNEGSKA (reference sequence). The CDR3 is 11 amino acids. CDR3 region: CSARSGGQFAF. CDR3 bases: TGCAGTGCTAGGAGTGGAGGACAGTTCGCTTTT.

V usage is TRBV19 and J usage is TRBJ1-6; 8 positions match TRBD1. The CDR3 runs 16 residues. Trimming took 4 bases from V and 8 from J; bases not matched to a gene: 10. Germline CDR1 LNHDA, CDR2 SQIVND (reference sequence). CDR3 DNA: TGTGCCAGTAGTAGATATCCAGGGGGCGAGTATTCACCCCTCCACTTT. Protein product: CASSRYPGGEYSPLHF.

The chain joins TRBV9 to TRBJ2-1; TRBD2 matches at 10 bases. The CDR3 is 15 amino acids. V dropped 6 bases and J dropped 4; count of bases not matched to a gene: 7. Germline V gives CDR1 SGDLS, CDR2 YYNGEE. CDR3 sequence (DNA): TGTGCCAGCAACAGCTTAGCGGGGGGTTACAATGAGCAGTTCTTC. Translation: CASNSLAGGYNEQFF.

This chain uses TRBV20-1 with TRBJ2-5; D gene unclear. The J call may be faulty, since TRBJ2-7 better matches the DNA end. Germline-derived CDR1 and CDR2 are DFQATT and SNEGSKA (reference sequence). CDR3 length: 11 amino acids. CDR3 bases: TGCAGTGCTAGAACTTCCTACGAGCAGTACTTC. Protein sequence: CSARTSYEQYF.

V gene TRBV5-6 combines with J gene TRBJ2-7; TRBD1 aligns across 8 bases. Trimming took 4 bases from V and 5 from J; bases not matched to a gene: 11. The CDR3 runs 15 residues. Germline V gives CDR1 SGHDT, CDR2 YYEEEE. The CDR3 here is CASSLRGPLLHEQYF. CDR3 nucleotides: TGTGCCAGCAGCCTCAGGGGGCCCCTTCTGCACGAGCAGTACTTC.

The V call is TRBV29-1, the J call TRBJ2-7; 8 nucleotides match TRBD2. V gave up 7 bases and J gave up 0 bases; unmatched junction bases: 8. This CDR3 contains 14 residues. CDR1 and CDR2 from the germline V gene are SQVTM and ANQGSEA. The CDR3 DNA is TGCAGCGCGAGACTAGCGTGGGACTCCTACGAGCAGTACTTC. Its translation is CSARLAWDSYEQYF.

The rearrangement links TRBV7-2 to TRBJ2-1; 8 nucleotides align to TRBD2. CDR3 size: 17 residues. The ends lost 3 bases at V and 7 bases at J; junction bases unmatched: 14. In germline, CDR1 is SGHTA, CDR2 FQGNSA. The chain's CDR3 is CASSLWDRGGGRNEQFF. CDR3 in DNA: TGTGCCAGCAGCTTGTGGGATCGGGGGGGCGGGAGGAATGAGCAGTTCTTC.

This sequence joins TRBV4-1 and TRBJ2-1; TRBD1 is a possible D gene (6 bases). The CDR3 consists of 12 residues. Looked up from germline, CDR1 is MGHRA and CDR2 is YSYEKL. Trimming pared 0 bases from V and 11 bases from J, leaving 8 bases between. Here the CDR3 reads CASSQDDRKQFF. The CDR3 nucleotides are TGCGCCAGCAGCCAAGATGACAGGAAGCAGTTCTTC.

The V and J genes are TRBV7-7 and TRBJ2-5; 7 positions agree with TRBD1. Trimming at V came to 5 bases and at J to 1 base, leaving 4 bases not matched to a gene. The CDR3 is 14 amino acids. From germline, CDR1 is SSHAT and CDR2 FNYEAQ (reference sequence). For the CDR3, the DNA is TGTGCCAGCAGCCTAGGGACAGTCCAAGAGACCCAGTACTTC. Translation: CASSLGTVQETQYF.

The rearrangement links TRBV19 to TRBJ1-1; 7 bases agree with TRBD1. The ends lost 6 bases at V and 1 base at J; junction bases unmatched: 8. Germline loops: CDR1 LNHDA, CDR2 SQIVND (reference sequence). There are 15 residues in the CDR3. The CDR3 is CASRTRTGGNTEAFF. In DNA form, the CDR3 reads TGTGCCAGTAGAACAAGGACAGGAGGGAACACTGAAGCTTTCTTT.

The gene calls are TRBV29-1 and TRBJ2-2, with 7 bases fitting TRBD1. The V and J ends lost 2 bases and 1 base, in that order; junction bases with no gene match: 10. The CDR3 totals 17 residues. From germline, CDR1 is SQVTM and CDR2 ANQGSEA. CDR3 loop: CSVERRRDRENTGELFF. Here the CDR3 DNA reads TGCAGCGTTGAACGGAGAAGGGACAGAGAGAACACCGGGGAGCTGTTTTTT.

The chain has TRBV2 and TRBJ1-2, with 11 bases matching TRBD1. In germline, CDR1 is SNHLY, CDR2 FYNNEI. The CDR3 sequence is 14 residues long. The V and J ends lost 6 bases and 7 bases, in that order; junction bases with no gene match: 7. The DNA for the CDR3 is TGTGCCAGCAGAGAGGACAGGGGGCGTGGTGGCTACACCTTC. Translating it yields CASREDRGRGGYTF.

This chain connects TRBV7-3 to TRBJ2-7; TRBD1 matches at 7 bases. J gave up 3 bases and V 3 bases, and 5 bases lay outside the gene matches. Germline lookup yields CDR1 SGHTA and CDR2 FQGTGA. CDR3 size: 14 residues. The CDR3 DNA is TGTGCCAGCAGCTTCGGCCAGGGGGTCTACGAGCAGTACTTC. Protein: CASSFGQGVYEQYF.

The rearrangement links TRBV5-1 to TRBJ1-1, with D tentatively TRBD1 (5 bases). V was cut by 7 bases and J by 1 base, with 26 bases left in between. The germline gives CDR1 SGHRS, CDR2 YFSETQ. The CDR3 has 18 amino acids. The CDR3 loop reads CASGPGVSPRIENTEAFF. For the CDR3, the DNA is TGCGCCAGCGGCCCGGGGGTGAGTCCCCGAATAGAGAACACTGAAGCTTTCTTT.

In nucleotides, the CDR3 is TGCGCCAGCAGCTTGGCCGGGGTAGGGGAGACCCAGTACTTC. Amino acids: CASSLAGVGETQYF. This chain joins TRBV5-1 and TRBJ2-5; TRBD2 might be the D (5 bases). The V gene lost 0 bases and the J gene lost 5 bases, with 11 bases spanning the gap. The CDR3 spans 14 residues. From germline, CDR1 is SGHRS and CDR2 YFSETQ.

This rearrangement joins TRBV6-6 to TRBJ2-5; TRBD2 matches 7 bases. Germline assignment: CDR1 MNHNY and CDR2 SVGAGI (reference sequence). The CDR3 totals 15 residues. J gave up 2 bases and V 0 bases, and 3 bases lay outside the gene matches. The chain's CDR3 is CASSYSPGGQETQYF. CDR3 nucleotides: TGTGCCAGCAGTTACTCCCCGGGGGGTCAAGAGACCCAGTACTTC.

The CDR3 coding sequence is TGTGCCACCAGCAGAGATCGGTTCTCGTACAATGAGCAGTTCTTC. Protein product: CATSRDRFSYNEQFF. V usage is TRBV15 and J usage is TRBJ2-1; D is ambiguous. Trimming pared 0 bases from V and 4 bases from J, leaving 10 bases between. Germline CDR1 LNHNV, CDR2 YYDKDF (reference sequence). This CDR3 contains 15 residues.

V gene TRBV2 combines with J gene TRBJ2-3; maybe TRBD1 (6 bases). The CDR3 covers 14 residues. From germline, CDR1 is SNHLY and CDR2 FYNNEI. Deletions cut 5 bases from V and 0 bases from J, with 9 bases between. CDR3 residues: CASSKDRSTDTQYF. CDR3 nucleotides: TGTGCCAGCAGTAAAGACAGGAGCACAGATACGCAGTATTTT.

CDR3 DNA sequence: TGCGCCAGCAGGACCCGGGGGGAGTCACCCCTCCACTTT. Its protein is CASRTRGESPLHF. The rearrangement joins TRBV4-3 to TRBJ1-6; perhaps TRBD1 as D (5 bases). This CDR3 comprises 13 residues. V lost 6 bases and J lost 10, with 13 bases in between. Germline CDR1 reads LGHNA; CDR2 reads YSLEER.

V and J are TRBV4-1 and TRBJ1-5; unclear D gene. CDR1 and CDR2 (germline): MGHRA, YSYEKL. The CDR3 is 16 amino acids. Trimming cost V 2 bases and J 0 bases, with 11 bases left between them. CDR3 amino acids: CASSQTSHDSNQPQHF. CDR3 DNA: TGCGCCAGCAGCCAAACCAGTCATGATAGCAATCAGCCCCAGCATTTT.

The chain couples TRBV4-1 to TRBJ1-1; TRBD1 aligns across 8 bases. V lost 5 bases and J lost 0; bases outside the gene matches: 8. This CDR3 is built from 16 residues. Germline CDR1 reads MGHRA; CDR2 reads YSYEKL. In DNA form, the CDR3 reads TGCGCCAGCAGCTTAAGGACAGGGAGTATGAACACTGAAGCTTTCTTT. Amino acid sequence: CASSLRTGSMNTEAFF.

V usage is TRBV7-3 and J usage is TRBJ2-2; the match to TRBD1 covers 8 bases. The V segment lost 2 bases and the J segment 7 bases; nucleotides outside the gene matches: 9. Looked up from germline, CDR1 is SGHTA and CDR2 is FQGTGA. This CDR3 has 16 residues. The CDR3 DNA follows: TGTGCCAGCAGCTTAGCGGCGACAGGGGCGGGCGGGGAGCTGTTTTTT. This codes for CASSLAATGAGGELFF.

This sequence joins TRBV11-3 and TRBJ1-3, with D uncertain. The CDR3 totals 13 residues. The germline V and J ends were trimmed by 5 bases and 2 bases, with 7 bases remaining between them. Germline CDR1 reads SGHNT; CDR2 reads YENEEA. CDR3 in amino acids: CASSPGAGNTIYF. CDR3 coding DNA: TGTGCCAGCAGCCCCGGGGCTGGAAACACCATATATTTT.

V gene TRBV2 combines with J gene TRBJ2-7; the match to TRBD1 covers 8 bases. V was clipped by 4 bases and J by 2 bases; unmatched bases: 7. The length of the CDR3 is 15 residues. The germline V gene encodes CDR1 SNHLY and CDR2 FYNNEI. The CDR3 DNA reads as TGTGCCAGCAGTGCTCAGGGGGCTGGAACCTACGAGCAGTACTTC. This sequence encodes CASSAQGAGTYEQYF. The variable domain in full, completed from reference TRBV2 and TRBJ2-7, reads EPEVTQTPSHQVTQMGQEVILRCVPISNHLYFYWYRQILGQKVEFLVSFYNNEISEKSEIFDDQFSVERPDGSNFTLKIRSTKLEDSAMYFCASSAQGAGTYEQYFGPGTRLTVT.

The chain has TRBV28 and TRBJ2-7; 7 bases map to TRBD1. This CDR3 spans 15 amino acids. V was pared by 5 bases and J by 6 bases, with 13 bases of the junction left unmatched. Germline V gene sequence: CDR1 MDHEN, CDR2 SYDVKM. The CDR3 sequence is CASSPPLPTGREQYF. As DNA, the CDR3 is TGTGCCAGCAGTCCCCCCCTCCCGACAGGGCGCGAGCAGTACTTC.

The rearrangement links TRBV6-4 to TRBJ2-7, with a weak D call TRBD1 (6 bases). V shed 6 bases and J shed 3 bases, with 15 bases lying between them. The CDR3 length is 14 residues. Germline V gives CDR1 MRHNA, CDR2 SNTAGT. CDR3 nucleotides: TGTGCCAGCAGCCCGGACAGAACAAGCTACGAGCAGTACTTC. It is translated as CASSPDRTSYEQYF.